What follows are 19 T cell receptor beta chains derived from one specimen sequenced in a study of cytomegalovirus exposure and HLA in healthy donors. Repertoires were generated with immunoSEQ multiplex PCR, while TCRdb's copy carries only in-frame clones and drops some. The data hold some 290,000 clones, with nearly 90% observed a single time. The sample was PBMCs. Every receptor here comes from a man aged 25-45 years in good health and CMV-seronegative.

This chain connects TRBV7-9 to TRBJ1-2, with unresolved D. V was clipped by 0 bases and J by 3 bases, with 11 bases between them. This CDR3 comprises 15 residues. Germline loops: CDR1 SEHNR, CDR2 FQNEAQ (reference sequence). The CDR3 reads CASSLAGPGDYGYTF. The DNA for the CDR3 is TGTGCCAGCAGCTTAGCAGGCCCGGGTGACTATGGCTACACCTTC.

V is TRBV6-5 and J is TRBJ1-2, with 11 bases identical to TRBD1. J was trimmed by 3 bases and V by 6 bases; bases with no gene match: 3. CDR1 and CDR2 (germline): MNHEY, SVGAGI. This CDR3 is 14 amino acids long. CDR3 amino acids: CASSMDRGHYGYTF. CDR3 nucleotide sequence: TGTGCCAGCAGCATGGACAGGGGGCACTATGGCTACACCTTC.

Only one count was recorded for this clone. This chain links TRBV7-2 with TRBJ1-1, with D unclear. With 1 base removed from V and 0 bases from J, the gap between germline ends came to 9 bases. This CDR3 comprises 15 residues. Germline values: CDR1 SGHTA, CDR2 FQGNSA. The chain's CDR3 is CASSLGRTVNTEAFF. As DNA, the CDR3 is TGTGCCAGCAGCTTAGGGAGGACGGTGAACACTGAAGCTTTCTTT.

The gene calls are TRBV6-1 and TRBJ1-1; TRBD1 agrees at 10 bases. This CDR3 has 15 residues. The germline CDR1 and CDR2 sequences are MNHNS and SASEGT. V gave up 6 bases and J gave up 5 bases; unmatched junction bases: 9. The CDR3 nucleotides are TGTGCCAGCAGAGGGACAGGGGCGAAGAGGACTGAAGCTTTCTTT. It is translated as CASRGTGAKRTEAFF.

The CDR3 region is CASIPVGGARYEQYF. CDR3 nucleotide sequence: TGTGCCAGCATTCCCGTCGGCGGGGCCCGGTACGAGCAGTACTTC. V gene TRBV27 combines with J gene TRBJ2-7, with a weak D call TRBD2 (6 bases). Germline V gives CDR1 MNHEY, CDR2 SMNVEV (reference sequence). CDR3 length: 15 amino acids. Trimming cost V 7 bases and J 4 bases, with 20 bases left between them.

The chain combines TRBV6-5 with TRBJ2-2; 10 bases map to TRBD1. V was pared by 6 bases and J by 4 bases, with 5 bases of the junction left unmatched. This CDR3 has 15 residues. The germline V gene has CDR1 MNHEY and CDR2 SVGAGI. DNA of the CDR3: TGTGCCAGCAGAAGACAGGGGGCCGTCACCGGGGAGCTGTTTTTT. Protein sequence: CASRRQGAVTGELFF.

This clone was detected once. The chain couples TRBV7-9 to TRBJ2-1; perhaps TRBD2 as D (5 bases). The CDR3 sequence is 15 residues long. Germline CDR1 reads SEHNR; CDR2 reads FQNEAQ (reference sequence). Trimming removed 5 bases from V and 3 bases from J, with 14 bases in between. The CDR3 loop is CASSLSAMVYNEQFF. The CDR3, as DNA: TGTGCCAGCAGCCTTAGCGCGATGGTCTACAATGAGCAGTTCTTC.

DNA of the CDR3: TGTGCCAGTAGTCTTTCGGGGTGGAGGGCTGGTTATAATTCACCCCTCCACTTT. Its protein product is CASSLSGWRAGYNSPLHF. The chain is built from TRBV19 and TRBJ1-6; no clear D gene. The CDR3 extends over 18 amino acids. The germline V gene encodes CDR1 LNHDA and CDR2 SQIVND (reference sequence). The V end lost 5 bases, the J end lost 4 bases, and 21 bases lay between the germline ends.

The chain combines TRBV4-1 with TRBJ1-4, with 7 bases fitting TRBD1. The germline CDR1 and CDR2 sequences are MGHRA and YSYEKL. Germline trimming cut 2 bases from V and 0 bases from J; bases unmatched to any gene: 3. This CDR3 has 16 amino acids. In DNA, the CDR3 is TGCGCCAGCAGCCAACGAGGGACAGCAACTAATGAAAAACTGTTTTTT. It specifies CASSQRGTATNEKLFF.

This clone has just a few counts. This rearrangement joins TRBV2 to TRBJ1-2; D gene unclear. V shed 7 bases and J shed 8 bases, with 17 bases lying between them. This CDR3 region has 13 residues. Looked up from germline, CDR1 is SNHLY and CDR2 is FYNNEI. CDR3 DNA sequence: TGTGCCAGCACGGGTTCAAAGGTTCGGGGCTACACCTTC. This encodes CASTGSKVRGYTF.

The chain recombines TRBV9 with TRBJ1-2, with 9 positions matching TRBD1. The V gene's germline CDR1 is SGDLS and CDR2 YYNGEE. Losses at the gene ends were 5 bases for V and 2 bases for J; bases not matched to a gene: 4. The CDR3 is 14 residues long. The CDR3 bases are TGTGCCAGCAGGCGGGACAGGGAGAACTATGGCTACACCTTC. It encodes CASRRDRENYGYTF.

The rearrangement uses TRBV7-9 and TRBJ2-1; weak D call: TRBD1 (6 bases). Germline values: CDR1 SEHNR, CDR2 FQNEAQ (reference sequence). This CDR3 region has 12 residues. The V and J ends lost 4 bases and 5 bases respectively, with 6 bases between them. In DNA form, the CDR3 reads TGTGCCAGCAGCTACAGGGACAATGAGCAGTTCTTC. Protein: CASSYRDNEQFF.

J is TRBJ1-1 and V is TRBV5-4, with TRBD1 matching over 11 bases. The V gene's germline CDR1 is SGHNT and CDR2 YYREEE (reference sequence). The junction had 6 bases not matched to a gene; V was cut back by 4 bases and J by 4 bases. The CDR3 totals 15 residues. As DNA, the CDR3 is TGTGCCAGCAGCGCCTGGGACAGGGGGACCACTGAAGCTTTCTTT. Residues: CASSAWDRGTTEAFF.

The chain is built from TRBV29-1 and TRBJ1-2; D is undetermined. The CDR3 loop spans 14 amino acids. V lost 4 bases, J lost 1 base, and 13 bases lay in between. Germline CDR1 is SQVTM and CDR2 is ANQGSEA. In DNA form, the CDR3 reads TGCAGCGTTGGGGGAACTGGAGGTAACTATGGCTACACCTTC. It codes for CSVGGTGGNYGYTF.

The gene calls are TRBV30 and TRBJ1-3; D might be TRBD1 (5 bases). The germline gives CDR1 GTSNPN, CDR2 SVGIG (reference sequence). The CDR3 has 15 amino acids. V gave up 5 bases and J gave up 4 bases, with 18 bases separating them. CDR3 residues: CAWVGAGPTGNTIYF. The CDR3, as DNA: TGTGCCTGGGTAGGGGCAGGGCCGACAGGAAACACCATATATTTT.

V is TRBV7-9 and J is TRBJ2-7, with no clear D. V lost 1 base to trimming and J lost 3 bases, with 7 bases between them. The CDR3 sequence is 13 residues long. CDR1 and CDR2 (germline): SEHNR, FQNEAQ (reference sequence). The CDR3: CASSLGAGYEQYF. In nucleotides, the CDR3 is TGTGCCAGCAGCTTAGGGGCTGGCTACGAGCAGTACTTC.

This chain connects TRBV6-5 to TRBJ1-4; TRBD1 might be the D (5 bases). The CDR3 extends over 14 amino acids. Germline V gene data show CDR1 as MNHEY and CDR2 as SVGAGI. The V and J ends lost 6 bases and 4 bases respectively, with 12 bases between them. The CDR3 spells CASRNNGGNEKLFF. DNA of the CDR3: TGTGCCAGCAGGAATAACGGGGGTAATGAAAAACTGTTTTTT.

The chain is built from TRBV7-9 and TRBJ2-3; 7 bases map to TRBD1. The CDR3 has 13 residues. Germline V CDR1 and CDR2: SEHNR, FQNEAQ (reference sequence). J was trimmed by 5 bases and V by 3 bases; bases with no gene match: 2. CDR3 sequence: CASSLTGKDTQYF. The CDR3 DNA reads as TGTGCCAGCAGCTTGACAGGGAAAGATACGCAGTATTTT. Supplemented by reference TRBV7-9 and TRBJ2-3, the full variable domain reads DTGVSQNPRHKITKRGQNVTFRCDPISEHNRLYWYRQTLGQGPEFLTYFQNEAQLEKSRLLSDRFSAERPKGSFSTLEIQRTEQGDSAMYLCASSLTGKDTQYFGPGTRLTVL.

The rearrangement uses TRBV7-9 and TRBJ2-5; D uncertain. The germline V gene encodes CDR1 SEHNR and CDR2 FQNEAQ (reference sequence). This CDR3 region has 13 residues. Trimming left V 1 base short and J 7 bases short, with 10 bases between. CDR3 coding DNA: TGTGCCAGCAGCTTAGTCCTTCGCGGGACCCAGTACTTC. This encodes CASSLVLRGTQYF.